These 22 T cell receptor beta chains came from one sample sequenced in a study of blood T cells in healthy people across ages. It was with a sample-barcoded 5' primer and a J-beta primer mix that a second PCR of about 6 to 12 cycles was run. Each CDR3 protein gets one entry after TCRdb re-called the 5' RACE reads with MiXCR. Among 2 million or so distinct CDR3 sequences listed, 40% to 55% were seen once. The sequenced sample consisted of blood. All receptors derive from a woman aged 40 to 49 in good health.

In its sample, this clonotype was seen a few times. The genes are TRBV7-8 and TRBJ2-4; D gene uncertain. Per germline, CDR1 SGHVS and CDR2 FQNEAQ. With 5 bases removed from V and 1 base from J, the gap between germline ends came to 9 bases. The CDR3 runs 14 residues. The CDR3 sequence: CASSISGAKNIQYF. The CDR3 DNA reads TGTGCCAGCAGCATCAGTGGGGCCAAAAACATTCAGTACTTC.

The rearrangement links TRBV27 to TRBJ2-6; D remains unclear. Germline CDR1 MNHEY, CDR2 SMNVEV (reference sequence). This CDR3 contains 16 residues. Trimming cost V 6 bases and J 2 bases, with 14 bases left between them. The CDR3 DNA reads TGTGCCAGCAGCTTCTCGACTGCTCCTGGGGCCAACGTCCTGACTTTC. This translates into CASSFSTAPGANVLTF.

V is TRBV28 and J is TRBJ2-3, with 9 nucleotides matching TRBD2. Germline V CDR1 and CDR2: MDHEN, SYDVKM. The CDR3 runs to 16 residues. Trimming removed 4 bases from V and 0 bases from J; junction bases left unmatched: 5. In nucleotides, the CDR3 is TGTGCCAGCAGTTATATAGCGGGGGATAGCACAGATACGCAGTATTTT. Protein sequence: CASSYIAGDSTDTQYF.

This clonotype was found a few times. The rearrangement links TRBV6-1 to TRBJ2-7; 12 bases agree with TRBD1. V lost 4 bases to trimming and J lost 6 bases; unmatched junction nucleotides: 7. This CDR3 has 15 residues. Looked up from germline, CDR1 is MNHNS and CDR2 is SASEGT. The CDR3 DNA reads TGTGCCAGCAGTGTTCGGGACAGGGGGCTGAGCGAGCAGTACTTC. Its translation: CASSVRDRGLSEQYF.

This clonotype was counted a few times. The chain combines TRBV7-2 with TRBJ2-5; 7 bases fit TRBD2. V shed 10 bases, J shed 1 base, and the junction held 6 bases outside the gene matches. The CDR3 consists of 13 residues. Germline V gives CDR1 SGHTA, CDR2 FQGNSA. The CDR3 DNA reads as TGTGCCACCACGGGAGGTCTCCAAGAGACCCAGTACTTC. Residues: CATTGGLQETQYF.

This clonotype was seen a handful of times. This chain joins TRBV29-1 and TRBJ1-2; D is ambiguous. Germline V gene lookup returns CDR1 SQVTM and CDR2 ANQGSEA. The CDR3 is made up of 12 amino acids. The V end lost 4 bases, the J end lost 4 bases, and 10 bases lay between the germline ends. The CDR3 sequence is CSVGGPGYGYTF. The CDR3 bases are TGCAGCGTTGGAGGGCCAGGCTATGGCTACACCTTC.

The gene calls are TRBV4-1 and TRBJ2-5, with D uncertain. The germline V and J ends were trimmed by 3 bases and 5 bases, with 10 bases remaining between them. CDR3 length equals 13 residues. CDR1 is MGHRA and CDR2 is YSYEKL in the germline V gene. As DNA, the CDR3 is TGCGCCAGCAGCCACCTTGGGGTGGAGACCCAGTACTTC. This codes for CASSHLGVETQYF.

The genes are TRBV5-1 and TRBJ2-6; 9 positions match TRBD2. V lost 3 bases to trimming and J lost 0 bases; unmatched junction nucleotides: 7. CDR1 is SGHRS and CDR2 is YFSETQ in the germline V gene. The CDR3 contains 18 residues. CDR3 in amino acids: CASSSSSGASSGANVLTF. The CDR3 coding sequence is TGCGCCAGCAGCTCTTCTAGCGGGGCCAGCTCTGGGGCCAACGTCCTGACTTTC.

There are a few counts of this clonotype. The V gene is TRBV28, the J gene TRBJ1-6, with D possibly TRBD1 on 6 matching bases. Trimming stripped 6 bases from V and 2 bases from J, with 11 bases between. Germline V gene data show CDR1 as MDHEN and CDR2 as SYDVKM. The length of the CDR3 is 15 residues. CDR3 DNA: TGTGCCAGCAGCCGTGGGGGCACCTATAATTCACCCCTCCACTTT. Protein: CASSRGGTYNSPLHF. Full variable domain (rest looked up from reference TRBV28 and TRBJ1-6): DVKVTQSSRYLVKRTGEKVFLECVQDMDHENMFWYRQDPGLGLRLIYFSYDVKMKEKGDIPEGYSVSREKKERFSLILESASTNQTSMYLCASSRGGTYNSPLHFGNGTRLTVT.

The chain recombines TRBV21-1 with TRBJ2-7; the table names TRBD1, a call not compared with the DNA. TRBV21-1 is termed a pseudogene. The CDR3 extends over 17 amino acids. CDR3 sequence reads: CASSKEGGDRDTYEQYF. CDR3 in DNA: TGTGCCAGCAGCAAAGAGGGTGGGGACAGGGACACCTACGAGCAGTACTTC.

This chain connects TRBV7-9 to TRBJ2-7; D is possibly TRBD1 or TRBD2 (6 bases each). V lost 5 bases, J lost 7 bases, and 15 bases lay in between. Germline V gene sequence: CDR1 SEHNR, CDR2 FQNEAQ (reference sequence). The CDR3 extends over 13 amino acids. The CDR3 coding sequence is TGTGCCAGCAGCGGGGGCCGGGGGAATGAGCAGTACTTC. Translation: CASSGGRGNEQYF.

CDR3 DNA sequence: TGTGCCAGCAGCTTGGGGGCCAGACAGATCCAAGAGACCCAGTACTTC. Translated: CASSLGARQIQETQYF. The genes are TRBV5-5 and TRBJ2-5, with a tentative D call TRBD1 (5 bases). The V and J ends lost 0 bases and 1 base respectively, with 13 bases between them. CDR3 length: 16 amino acids. CDR1 is SGHKS, CDR2 YYEKEE, per germline (reference sequence).

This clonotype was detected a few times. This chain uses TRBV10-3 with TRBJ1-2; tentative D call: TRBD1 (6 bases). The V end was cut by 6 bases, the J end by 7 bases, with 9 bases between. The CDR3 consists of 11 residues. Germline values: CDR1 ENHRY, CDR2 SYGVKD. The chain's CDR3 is CAIRGASGYTF. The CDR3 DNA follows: TGTGCCATCAGGGGGGCAAGTGGCTACACCTTC.

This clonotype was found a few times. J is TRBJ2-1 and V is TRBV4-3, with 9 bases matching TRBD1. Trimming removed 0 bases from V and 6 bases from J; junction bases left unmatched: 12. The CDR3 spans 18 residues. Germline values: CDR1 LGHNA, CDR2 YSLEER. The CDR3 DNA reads TGCGCCAGCAGCCAAGATGGTGCCCGGGACAGGGACCTCAATGAGCAGTTCTTC. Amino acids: CASSQDGARDRDLNEQFF.

The CDR3 region has the DNA TGTGCCAGCGGGCCTCGGGACAGGGGGACCTCCGGCAATCAGCCCCAGCATTTT. It translates to CASGPRDRGTSGNQPQHF. J is TRBJ1-5 and V is TRBV27; the match to TRBD1 covers 11 bases. This CDR3 has 18 amino acids. In germline, CDR1 is MNHEY, CDR2 SMNVEV (reference sequence). The trim removed 8 bases at V and 2 bases at J, leaving 14 bases unmatched.

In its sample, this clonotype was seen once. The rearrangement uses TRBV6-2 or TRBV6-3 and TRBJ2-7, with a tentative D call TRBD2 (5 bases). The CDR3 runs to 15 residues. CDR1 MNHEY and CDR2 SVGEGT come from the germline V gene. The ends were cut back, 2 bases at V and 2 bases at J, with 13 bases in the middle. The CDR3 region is CASSYALGDPYEQYF. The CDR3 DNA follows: TGTGCCAGCAGTTACGCCCTCGGGGATCCCTACGAGCAGTACTTC.

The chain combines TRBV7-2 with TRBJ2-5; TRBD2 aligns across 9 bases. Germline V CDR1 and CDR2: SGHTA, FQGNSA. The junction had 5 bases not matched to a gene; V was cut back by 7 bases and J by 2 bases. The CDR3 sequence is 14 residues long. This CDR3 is CASNLAGRQETQYF. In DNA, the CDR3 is TGTGCCAGCAACCTAGCGGGGCGACAAGAGACCCAGTACTTC.

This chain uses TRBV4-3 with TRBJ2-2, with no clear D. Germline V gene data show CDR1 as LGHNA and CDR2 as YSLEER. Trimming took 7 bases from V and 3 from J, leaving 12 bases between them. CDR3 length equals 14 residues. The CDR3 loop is CASNLRSDTGELFF. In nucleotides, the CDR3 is TGCGCCAGCAACCTCAGGTCGGACACCGGGGAGCTGTTTTTT.

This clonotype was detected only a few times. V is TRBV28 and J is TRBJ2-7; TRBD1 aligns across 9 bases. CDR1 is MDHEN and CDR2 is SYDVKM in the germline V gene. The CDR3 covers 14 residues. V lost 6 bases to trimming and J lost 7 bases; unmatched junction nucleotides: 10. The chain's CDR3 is CASSSGTGRKEQYF. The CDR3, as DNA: TGTGCCAGCAGCTCCGGGACAGGGCGAAAGGAGCAGTACTTC.

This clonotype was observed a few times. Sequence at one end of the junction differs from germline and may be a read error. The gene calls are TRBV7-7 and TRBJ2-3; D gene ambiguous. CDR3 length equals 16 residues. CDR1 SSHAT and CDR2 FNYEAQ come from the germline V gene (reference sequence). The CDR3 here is CASSLGLGGTTDTQYF. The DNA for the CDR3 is TGTGCTAGCAGCTTAGGGCTAGGTGGTACCACAGATACGCAGTATTTT.

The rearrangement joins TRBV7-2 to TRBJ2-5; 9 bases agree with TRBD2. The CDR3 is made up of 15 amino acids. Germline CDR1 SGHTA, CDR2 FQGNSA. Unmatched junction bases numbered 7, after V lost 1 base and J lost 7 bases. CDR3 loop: CASSLDAGGPVTQYF. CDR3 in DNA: TGTGCCAGCAGCTTAGACGCGGGGGGGCCGGTGACCCAGTACTTC. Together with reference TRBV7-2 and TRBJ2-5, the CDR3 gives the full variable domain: GAGVSQSPSNKVTEKGKDVELRCDPISGHTALYWYRQSLGQGLEFLIYFQGNSAPDKSGLPSDRFSAERTGGSVSTLTIQRTQQEDSAVYLCASSLDAGGPVTQYFGPGTRLLVL.

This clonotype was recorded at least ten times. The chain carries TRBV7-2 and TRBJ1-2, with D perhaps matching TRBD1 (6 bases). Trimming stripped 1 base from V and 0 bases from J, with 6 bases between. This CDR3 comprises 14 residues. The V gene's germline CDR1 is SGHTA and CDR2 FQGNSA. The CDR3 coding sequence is TGTGCCAGCAGCTTAGGGACAGCTAACTATGGCTACACCTTC. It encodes CASSLGTANYGYTF.